The 28 T cell receptor beta chains reported below all come from one sample, sequenced in a study of shared clonotypes between healthy human individuals. Naivety among CD8 cells was defined by CD45RO negativity and positive CCR7 selection, thereby excluding terminally differentiated effector memory CD45RA+ cells. The assay was immunoSEQ multiplex PCR, and TCRdb's table has in-frame clones only and misses some. This sample has millions of clones; 93% occur once, and the top ten carry more than 1.5%. Sequenced sample: naive CD8+ T cells from PBMCs. Source of these receptors: a man younger than 35 in good health. Some clones in this sample may be carry-over from other donors' samples.

The rearrangement links TRBV13 to TRBJ1-5; D might be TRBD1 (5 bases). This CDR3 region has 12 residues. V shed 5 bases and J shed 8 bases, with 10 bases lying between them. CDR1 PRHDT and CDR2 FYEKMQ come from the germline V gene (reference sequence). The CDR3 DNA reads TGTGCCAGCAGCCAGGGCACGAAGCCCCAGCATTTT. As protein: CASSQGTKPQHF.

The chain employs TRBV11-2 and TRBJ2-1, with a possible D match to TRBD2 (6 bases). The V end was cut by 0 bases, the J end by 0 bases, with 12 bases between. Germline V lookup: CDR1 SGHAT, CDR2 FQNNGV. The CDR3 is 17 amino acids. CDR3 region: CASSLDWRGASYNEQFF. The CDR3 DNA reads as TGTGCCAGCAGCTTAGATTGGAGGGGCGCCTCCTACAATGAGCAGTTCTTC.

The chain has TRBV19 and TRBJ2-1, with D perhaps matching TRBD2 (6 bases). The germline V and J ends were trimmed by 5 bases and 8 bases, with 19 bases remaining between them. Germline CDR1 LNHDA, CDR2 SQIVND (reference sequence). The CDR3 runs to 15 residues. The CDR3 spells CASSPGRSRAHEQFF. CDR3 nucleotide sequence: TGTGCCAGTAGTCCAGGGAGGTCCCGCGCCCATGAGCAGTTCTTC.

A note on this clone: At the DNA level, this CDR3 is encoded by other sequences in the same sample as well. This rearrangement joins TRBV27 to TRBJ2-7; D possibly matches TRBD1 or TRBD2 (5 bases each). Germline V gene lookup returns CDR1 MNHEY and CDR2 SMNVEV (reference sequence). Deletions cut 6 bases from V and 3 bases from J, with 9 bases between. The CDR3 sequence is 12 residues long. CDR3 amino acids: CASSGTDYEQYF. The CDR3 DNA follows: TGTGCCAGCAGCGGGACCGACTACGAGCAGTACTTC.

The V call is TRBV9, the J call TRBJ2-5; TRBD1 aligns across 8 bases. This CDR3 is 13 amino acids long. In germline, CDR1 is SGDLS, CDR2 YYNGEE. Unmatched junction bases numbered 3, after V lost 3 bases and J lost 5 bases. The CDR3 region is CASSAGGRETQYF. The CDR3 DNA reads TGTGCCAGCAGCGCAGGGGGCCGGGAGACCCAGTACTTC. Looking up the rest from reference TRBV9 and TRBJ2-5 gives the full variable domain: DSGVTQTPKHLITATGQRVTLRCSPRSGDLSVYWYQQSLDQGLQFLIQYYNGEERAKGNILERFSAQQFPDLHSELNLSSLELGDSALYFCASSAGGRETQYFGPGTRLLVL.

Written as DNA, the CDR3 is TGTGCCAGCTCGGATTCTTTGGGCGGGGAGCTGTTTTTT. The encoded protein is CASSDSLGGELFF. The chain employs TRBV25-1 and TRBJ2-2, with D uncertain. V lost 8 bases, J lost 7 bases, and 14 bases lay in between. Germline CDR1 reads MGHDK; CDR2 reads SYGVNS. The CDR3 has 13 residues.

The chain combines TRBV10-3 with TRBJ2-7; D perhaps matches TRBD2 (6 bases). Germline CDR1 is ENHRY and CDR2 is SYGVKD. Trimming took off 8 bases at V and 7 bases at J, with 18 bases between the two ends. The CDR3 length is 13 residues. CDR3 sequence reads: CAIGRDSSWEQYF. The CDR3 bases are TGTGCCATCGGAAGGGACTCCTCTTGGGAGCAGTACTTC.

The V call is TRBV4-3, the J call TRBJ1-2; 11 bases are shared with TRBD1. Germline values: CDR1 LGHNA, CDR2 YSLEER. This CDR3 region has 13 residues. V dropped 5 bases and J dropped 7; count of bases not matched to a gene: 3. Written as DNA, the CDR3 is TGCGCCAGCAGCGTGGGGACAGGGGGTGGCTACACCTTC. This gives the protein CASSVGTGGGYTF.

A remark on this clone: Other DNA sequences in this sample translate to the same CDR3. The V call is TRBV11-2, the J call TRBJ1-1; D unclear. From germline, CDR1 is SGHAT and CDR2 FQNNGV. The CDR3 sequence is 12 residues long. Trimming cost V 6 bases and J 4 bases, with 9 bases left between them. The CDR3 reads CASSFGGTEAFF. CDR3 nucleotide sequence: TGTGCCAGCAGTTTCGGTGGCACTGAAGCTTTCTTT.

This clone came up once. CDR3 loop: CASSPDSRSSYEQYF. CDR3 in DNA: TGTGCCAGCAGCCCGGACTCCCGAAGCTCCTACGAGCAGTACTTC. The chain employs TRBV5-4 and TRBJ2-7; D possibly corresponds to TRBD2 (5 bases). CDR3 length: 15 amino acids. The V gene's germline CDR1 is SGHNT and CDR2 YYREEE (reference sequence). Between the trimmed V and J ends, which lost 4 bases and 0 bases, there was a span of 14 bases. Combining the CDR3 with reference TRBV5-4 and TRBJ2-7 gives the whole variable domain ETGVTQSPTHLIKTRGQQVTLRCSSQSGHNTVSWYQQALGQGPQFIFQYYREEENGRGNFPPRFSGLQFPNYSSELNVNALELDDSALYLCASSPDSRSSYEQYFGPGTRLTVT.

The chain links TRBV7-8 to TRBJ1-1, with D possibly matching TRBD1 (6 bases). The CDR3 consists of 14 residues. Germline V gene lookup returns CDR1 SGHVS and CDR2 FQNEAQ. V lost 0 bases and J lost 4, with 9 bases in between. DNA for the CDR3: TGTGCCAGCAGCTTAGCGGGGGGGGCCACTGAAGCTTTCTTT. It codes for CASSLAGGATEAFF.

The chain combines TRBV14 with TRBJ2-7; 8 bases align to TRBD1. CDR1 and CDR2 from the germline V gene are SGHDN and FVKESK. The CDR3 loop spans 12 amino acids. V gave up 8 bases and J gave up 5 bases; unmatched junction bases: 5. This CDR3 is CASGQGGNEQYF. CDR3 bases: TGTGCCAGCGGACAGGGAGGCAACGAGCAGTACTTC.

The chain recombines TRBV4-1 with TRBJ2-1; 9 bases are a match to TRBD1. Per the germline V gene, CDR1 is MGHRA and CDR2 is YSYEKL. The CDR3 length is 15 residues. After removal of 4 bases from V and 15 bases from J, the junction contained 16 bases not matched to a gene. CDR3 nucleotides: TGCGCCAGCAGCCCAGTCCTATCGGGACAGGGACGAGGGTTCTTC. Protein: CASSPVLSGQGRGFF.

This sequence joins TRBV28 and TRBJ1-1; D is ambiguous. The CDR3 is made up of 15 amino acids. Germline V lookup: CDR1 MDHEN, CDR2 SYDVKM. V was shortened by 3 bases and J by 4 bases, with 15 bases between the two germline ends. The CDR3 nucleotides are TGTGCCAGCAGTTTTGCTGCCGCTCCGTTCACTGAAGCTTTCTTT. This translates into CASSFAAAPFTEAFF. The variable domain in full, completed from reference TRBV28 and TRBJ1-1, reads DVKVTQSSRYLVKRTGEKVFLECVQDMDHENMFWYRQDPGLGLRLIYFSYDVKMKEKGDIPEGYSVSREKKERFSLILESASTNQTSMYLCASSFAAAPFTEAFFGQGTRLTVV.

In DNA form, the CDR3 reads TGTGCCAGCAGCTTATTAGCGGGAGGAGCCAATGAGCAGTTCTTC. Translating gives CASSLLAGGANEQFF. J is TRBJ2-1 and V is TRBV7-3, with 10 positions matching TRBD2. Trimming removed 2 bases from V and 6 bases from J; junction bases left unmatched: 4. Germline CDR1 and CDR2: SGHTA and FQGTGA. This CDR3 has 15 amino acids. The variable domain in full, completed from reference TRBV7-3 and TRBJ2-1, reads GAGVSQTPSNKVTEKGKYVELRCDPISGHTALYWYRQSLGQGPEFLIYFQGTGAADDSGLPNDRFFAVRPEGSVSTLKIQRTERGDSAVYLCASSLLAGGANEQFFGPGTRLTVL.

The chain recombines TRBV27 with TRBJ1-3, with D possibly being TRBD1 (5 bases). V was pared by 5 bases and J by 0 bases, with 8 bases between. This CDR3 has 14 residues. Germline loops: CDR1 MNHEY, CDR2 SMNVEV (reference sequence). The CDR3 region is CASSDSYSGNTIYF. The CDR3 DNA follows: TGTGCCAGCAGTGACAGTTACTCTGGAAACACCATATATTTT.

The chain couples TRBV29-1 to TRBJ1-2, with D tentatively TRBD1 (6 bases). Per the germline V gene, CDR1 is SQVTM and CDR2 is ANQGSEA. This CDR3 comprises 14 residues. Trimming took 4 bases from V and 8 from J, leaving 20 bases between them. The CDR3 protein is CSVVRQDQGGGYTF. The DNA of the CDR3 is TGCAGCGTTGTGAGACAGGACCAAGGCGGCGGCTACACCTTC.

The rearrangement links TRBV5-8 to TRBJ1-2; D perhaps matches TRBD1 (5 bases). The CDR3 length is 12 residues. V was shortened by 7 bases and J by 4 bases, with 11 bases between the two germline ends. Germline-derived CDR1 and CDR2 are SGHTS and YDEGEE. CDR3 sequence: CASEGQIYGYTF. The CDR3 DNA reads TGTGCCAGCGAGGGGCAGATCTATGGCTACACCTTC.

This chain links TRBV27 with TRBJ1-2; D remains ambiguous. CDR1 MNHEY and CDR2 SMNVEV come from the germline V gene (reference sequence). There are 14 residues in the CDR3. The V end was cut by 8 bases, the J end by 6 bases, with 19 bases between. CDR3 in amino acids: CASHGSGSVHGYTF. Here the CDR3 DNA reads TGTGCCAGCCACGGGTCAGGCAGCGTCCATGGCTACACCTTC.

The chain couples TRBV5-4 to TRBJ1-1, with TRBD1 matching over 9 bases. The CDR3 has 14 amino acids. Germline CDR1 reads SGHNT; CDR2 reads YYREEE (reference sequence). The V and J ends lost 4 bases and 2 bases, in that order; junction bases with no gene match: 3. The CDR3 coding sequence is TGTGCCAGCAGCGCGGACAGGGGCAACACTGAAGCTTTCTTT. Residues: CASSADRGNTEAFF.

This chain joins TRBV6-5 and TRBJ2-7, with D perhaps TRBD1 or TRBD2 (5 bases each). From germline, CDR1 is MNHEY and CDR2 SVGAGI. This CDR3 is 14 amino acids long. Trimming stripped 2 bases from V and 4 bases from J, with 12 bases between. In DNA, the CDR3 is TGTGCCAGCAGTTACGATAGTGGGGGATACGAGCAGTACTTC. It yields the protein CASSYDSGGYEQYF.

CDR3 residues: CASSSRVQGAGYEQYF. The CDR3 bases are TGTGCCAGCAGCTCACGTGTGCAGGGGGCGGGCTACGAGCAGTACTTC. The chain links TRBV9 to TRBJ2-7; 8 bases line up with TRBD1. V gave up 4 bases and J gave up 3 bases; unmatched junction bases: 12. CDR3 length: 16 amino acids. Per the germline V gene, CDR1 is SGDLS and CDR2 is YYNGEE. Filled out from reference TRBV9 and TRBJ2-7, the complete variable domain reads DSGVTQTPKHLITATGQRVTLRCSPRSGDLSVYWYQQSLDQGLQFLIQYYNGEERAKGNILERFSAQQFPDLHSELNLSSLELGDSALYFCASSSRVQGAGYEQYFGPGTRLTVT.

Worth noting for this clone: Other nucleotide sequences from this sample produce the same CDR3. The genes are TRBV7-9 and TRBJ2-5; 9 positions match TRBD2. The CDR3 covers 13 residues. Germline values: CDR1 SEHNR, CDR2 FQNEAQ (reference sequence). J lost 5 bases, V lost 5 bases, and 3 bases had no gene match. The CDR3 DNA follows: TGTGCCAGCAGCCCCGGACTAGCGGAGACCCAGTACTTC. It translates to CASSPGLAETQYF.

The CDR3 loop reads CASSSNSGRTYNEQFF. The CDR3 DNA follows: TGTGCCAGCAGCTCGAATAGCGGGAGGACCTACAATGAGCAGTTCTTC. The gene calls are TRBV7-6 and TRBJ2-1; 10 bases agree with TRBD2. V lost 4 bases to trimming and J lost 2 bases; unmatched junction nucleotides: 5. CDR3 length equals 16 residues. Germline V gene lookup returns CDR1 SGHVS and CDR2 FNYEAQ.

The chain uses TRBV29-1 and TRBJ2-1; TRBD2 matches at 8 bases. The CDR3 is 14 amino acids. V lost 4 bases to trimming and J lost 5 bases; unmatched junction nucleotides: 7. The germline V gene encodes CDR1 SQVTM and CDR2 ANQGSEA. The CDR3 DNA follows: TGCAGCGTTGTGGCGGGGGGCCTAGACAATGAGCAGTTCTTC. The encoded protein is CSVVAGGLDNEQFF.

The chain employs TRBV9 and TRBJ2-1; 7 bases map to TRBD1. Trimming at V came to 4 bases and at J to 4 bases, leaving 11 bases not matched to a gene. Per the germline V gene, CDR1 is SGDLS and CDR2 is YYNGEE. The CDR3 consists of 16 residues. CDR3: CASSKGFGTDYNEQFF. DNA of the CDR3: TGTGCCAGCAGCAAAGGGTTCGGGACAGATTACAATGAGCAGTTCTTC.

Only one count was recorded for this clone. The rearrangement joins TRBV21-1 to TRBJ2-2. TRBV21-1 is a pseudogene locus. The CDR3 has 11 amino acids. The CDR3 DNA reads TGTGCCAGCAGCAACACCGGGGAGCTGTTTTTT. It specifies CASSNTGELFF.

About this clone itself: Other DNA sequences within the sample encode an identical CDR3. The J gene is TRBJ1-4, the V gene TRBV7-9, with 7 bases matching TRBD1. Trimming cost V 4 bases and J 5 bases; bases outside gene matches: 4. This CDR3 is built from 14 residues. Looked up from germline, CDR1 is SEHNR and CDR2 is FQNEAQ (reference sequence). CDR3 in amino acids: CASSSGQPNEKLFF. As DNA, the CDR3 is TGTGCCAGCAGCTCGGGACAGCCCAATGAAAAACTGTTTTTT.